What follows are 12 T cell receptor beta chains derived from one specimen sequenced in a study of cytomegalovirus exposure and HLA in healthy donors (dated by TCRdb to about 2017). Library preparation used the immunoSEQ multiplex PCR assay. For the multiplex PCR, a mixture combining 60 forward primers for TCR Vbeta segments and 13 reverse primers for TCR Jbeta segments was used. TCRdb carries this immuneACCESS record with in-frame sequences only. Its versions omit some clonotypes, under half of them owing to an unresolved V gene in the studies checked, with the rest unexplained. The sample's clone listing holds approximately 130,000 clones. The ten largest clones capture less than 2.5% of the sample. Source material: PBMCs. These receptors were collected from a woman aged 55-69 years in good health and CMV-seronegative.

The chain combines TRBV27 with TRBJ2-2; possibly TRBD2 for D (5 bases). Per germline, CDR1 MNHEY and CDR2 SMNVEV (reference sequence). The CDR3 runs to 13 residues. The V and J ends lost 7 bases and 1 base respectively, with 7 bases between them. CDR3 nucleotide sequence: TGTGCCAGCAACAGCGGGAACACCGGGGAGCTGTTTTTT. Translated, it gives CASNSGNTGELFF.

The chain is built from TRBV29-1 and TRBJ2-1; 8 nucleotides align to TRBD1. Germline trimming cut 3 bases from V and 8 bases from J; bases unmatched to any gene: 9. The germline V gene encodes CDR1 SQVTM and CDR2 ANQGSEA. The CDR3 length is 14 residues. CDR3 sequence: CSVEGLDRDYEQFF. As DNA, the CDR3 is TGCAGCGTTGAGGGGTTGGACAGGGACTATGAGCAGTTCTTC.

The J gene is TRBJ2-7, the V gene TRBV29-1, with TRBD1 matching over 10 bases. The ends lost 3 bases at V and 3 bases at J; junction bases unmatched: 2. The CDR3 consists of 13 residues. The germline V gene encodes CDR1 SQVTM and CDR2 ANQGSEA. The CDR3 DNA reads TGCAGCGTTGAGGACAGGGGGGACTACGAGCAGTACTTC. Amino acids: CSVEDRGDYEQYF.

V and J are TRBV4-1 and TRBJ1-2; TRBD1 matches 9 bases. CDR1 and CDR2 from the germline V gene are MGHRA and YSYEKL. CDR3 size: 17 residues. Trimming cost V 3 bases and J 7 bases; bases outside gene matches: 15. CDR3 sequence reads: CASSQGTGPSQVAGYTF. The CDR3 DNA follows: TGCGCCAGCAGCCAGGGGACAGGGCCCTCGCAGGTAGCTGGCTACACCTTC.

The chain employs TRBV10-2 and TRBJ1-2; 7 bases agree with TRBD1. V was clipped by 2 bases and J by 6 bases; unmatched bases: 9. The CDR3 sequence is 15 residues long. Germline V gene sequence: CDR1 WSHSY, CDR2 SAAADI. The CDR3 bases are TGCGCCAGCAGTGAGCCAACGACAGGGCGTGATGGCTACACCTTC. Its translation: CASSEPTTGRDGYTF.

The rearrangement joins TRBV6-1 to TRBJ2-3, with a weak D call TRBD2 (5 bases). The V gene's germline CDR1 is MNHNS and CDR2 SASEGT. This CDR3 is built from 13 residues. Trimming cost V 7 bases and J 1 base, with 9 bases left between them. The CDR3 DNA reads TGTGCCAGCATCAAGGGAGGCACAGATACGCAGTATTTT. It yields the protein CASIKGGTDTQYF.

The chain recombines TRBV30 with TRBJ1-4; TRBD1 matches at 8 bases. Germline CDR1 GTSNPN, CDR2 SVGIG (reference sequence). J lost 0 bases, V lost 5 bases, and 11 bases had no gene match. The CDR3 consists of 17 residues. This CDR3 is CAWGTGGTFATNEKLFF. CDR3 nucleotides: TGTGCCTGGGGGACAGGCGGGACATTTGCAACTAATGAAAAACTGTTTTTT.

This CDR3 reads CASSFPSRLASETQYF. DNA for the CDR3: TGTGCCAGCAGTTTTCCTAGTCGACTAGCTTCCGAGACCCAGTACTTC. The V and J genes are TRBV28 and TRBJ2-5; 7 bases fit TRBD2. Per germline, CDR1 MDHEN and CDR2 SYDVKM. CDR3 length equals 16 residues. V lost 3 bases to trimming and J lost 5 bases; unmatched junction nucleotides: 12.

The chain links TRBV2 to TRBJ2-5, with D possibly TRBD1 on 6 matching bases. The J call may not be correct, given that the DNA end is closer to TRBJ2-7. The CDR3 extends over 12 amino acids. Looked up from germline, CDR1 is SNHLY and CDR2 is FYNNEI. CDR3 coding DNA: TGTGCCAGCACTGGACAGAAAGTCGAGCAGTACTTC. Its translation is CASTGQKVEQYF.

The chain recombines TRBV5-1 with TRBJ2-2, with 8 bases identical to TRBD2. Trimming removed 4 bases from V and 2 bases from J; junction bases left unmatched: 13. Germline values: CDR1 SGHRS, CDR2 YFSETQ. This CDR3 is built from 18 residues. The CDR3 loop reads CASSGDNGGGTNTGELFF. The DNA of the CDR3 is TGCGCCAGCAGCGGCGACAACGGCGGGGGGACAAACACCGGGGAGCTGTTTTTT.

The chain carries TRBV7-9 and TRBJ1-2; weak D call: TRBD1 (5 bases). The CDR3 runs 15 residues. V shed 0 bases and J shed 4 bases, with 12 bases lying between them. The germline V gene has CDR1 SEHNR and CDR2 FQNEAQ (reference sequence). CDR3 sequence (DNA): TGTGCCAGCAGCTTAGCACAGGCTTCTGGCTATGGCTACACCTTC. It is translated as CASSLAQASGYGYTF. The whole variable domain, filled in from reference TRBV7-9 and TRBJ1-2, reads DTGVSQNPRHKITKRGQNVTFRCDPISEHNRLYWYRQTLGQGPEFLTYFQNEAQLEKSRLLSDRFSAERPKGSFSTLEIQRTEQGDSAMYLCASSLAQASGYGYTFGSGTRLTVV.

This chain joins TRBV7-8 and TRBJ2-7; 8 bases are shared with TRBD1. CDR3 length: 15 residues. The germline gives CDR1 SGHVS, CDR2 FQNEAQ. Unmatched junction bases numbered 5, after V lost 4 bases and J lost 0 bases. The chain's CDR3 is CASSSRTGLSYEQYF. CDR3 nucleotide sequence: TGTGCCAGCAGCTCCCGGACAGGGCTCTCCTACGAGCAGTACTTC.